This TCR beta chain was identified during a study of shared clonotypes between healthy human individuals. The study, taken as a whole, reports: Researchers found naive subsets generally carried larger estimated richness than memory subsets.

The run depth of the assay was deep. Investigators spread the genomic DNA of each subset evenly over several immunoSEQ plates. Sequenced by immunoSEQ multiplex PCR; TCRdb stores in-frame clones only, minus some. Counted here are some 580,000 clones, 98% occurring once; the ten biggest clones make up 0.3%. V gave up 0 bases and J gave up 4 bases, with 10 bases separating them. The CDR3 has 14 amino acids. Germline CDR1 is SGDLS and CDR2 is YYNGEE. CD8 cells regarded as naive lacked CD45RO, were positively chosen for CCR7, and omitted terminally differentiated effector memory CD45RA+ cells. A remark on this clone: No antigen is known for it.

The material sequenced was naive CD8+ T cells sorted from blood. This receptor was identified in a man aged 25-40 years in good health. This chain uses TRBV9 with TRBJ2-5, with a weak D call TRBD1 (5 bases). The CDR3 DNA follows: TGTGCCAGCAGCGTAGGTCTCCAGGGAGAGACCCAGTACTTC. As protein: CASSVGLQGETQYF. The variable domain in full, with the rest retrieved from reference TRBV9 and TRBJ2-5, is DSGVTQTPKHLITATGQRVTLRCSPRSGDLSVYWYQQSLDQGLQFLIQYYNGEERAKGNILERFSAQQFPDLHSELNLSSLELGDSALYFCASSVGLQGETQYFGPGTRLLVL.